This T cell receptor (beta chain) derives from a study of OX40 agonist ivuxolimab in advanced cancers. General study findings and limits: Clonal expansion by week 6 occurred in CD4+ and CD8+ blood T cells (at 0.1 to 3.0 mg/kg).

On this clone itself: Its specificity is not known.

The CDR3 extends over 13 amino acids. Germline assignment: CDR1 PRHDT and CDR2 FYEKMQ (reference sequence). V lost 5 bases, J lost 6 bases, and 2 bases stayed unmatched. Assay: immunoSEQ multiplex PCR; the TCRdb copy retains only in-frame clones and omits some. Seen here are fewer than 65,000 clones, about 89% observed once, and the top ten hold approximately 3.9%. The source material was CD4+ or CD8+ T cells sorted from blood, sampled in a trial of the OX40 agonist ivuxolimab. The chain employs TRBV13 and TRBJ1-4, with 8 bases aligning to TRBD1. This clonotype was sampled from an adult with an advanced solid tumor such as melanoma, head and neck, liver or kidney cancer. The CDR3 loop reads CASSKDRDEKLFF. CDR3 bases: TGTGCCAGCAGCAAGGACAGGGATGAAAAACTGTTTTTT.